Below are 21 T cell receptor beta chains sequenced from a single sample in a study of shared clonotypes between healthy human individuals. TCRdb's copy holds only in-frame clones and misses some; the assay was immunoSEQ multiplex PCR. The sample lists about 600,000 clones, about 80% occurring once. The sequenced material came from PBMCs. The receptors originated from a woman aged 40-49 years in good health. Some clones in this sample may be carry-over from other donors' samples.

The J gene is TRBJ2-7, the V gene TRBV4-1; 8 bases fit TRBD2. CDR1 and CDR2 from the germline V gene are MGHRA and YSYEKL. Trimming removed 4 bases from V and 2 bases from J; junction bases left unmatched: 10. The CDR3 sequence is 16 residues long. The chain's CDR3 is CASSPRGSGSAYEQYF. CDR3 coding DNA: TGCGCCAGCAGCCCGCGGGGGAGCGGGAGTGCCTACGAGCAGTACTTC.

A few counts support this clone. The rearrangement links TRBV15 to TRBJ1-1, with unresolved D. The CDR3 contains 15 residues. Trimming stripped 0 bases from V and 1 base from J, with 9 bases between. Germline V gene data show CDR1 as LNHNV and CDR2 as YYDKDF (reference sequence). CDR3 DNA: TGTGCCACCAGCAGAGATGGTCAAGGGAACACTGAAGCTTTCTTT. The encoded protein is CATSRDGQGNTEAFF.

CDR3 loop: CASSVRSRGSSNEQFF. CDR3 DNA: TGTGCCAGCAGCGTAAGATCACGGGGTAGTAGCAATGAGCAGTTCTTC. This chain connects TRBV9 to TRBJ2-1; possibly TRBD2 for D (5 bases). The germline CDR1 and CDR2 sequences are SGDLS and YYNGEE. The V end was cut by 1 base, the J end by 6 bases, with 17 bases between. This CDR3 region has 16 residues.

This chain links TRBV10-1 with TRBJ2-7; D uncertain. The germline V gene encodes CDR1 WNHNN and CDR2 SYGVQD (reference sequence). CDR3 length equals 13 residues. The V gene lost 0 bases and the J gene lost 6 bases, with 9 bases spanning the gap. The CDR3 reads CASSESTYSEQYF. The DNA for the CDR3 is TGCGCCAGCAGTGAGTCGACTTATAGCGAGCAGTACTTC.

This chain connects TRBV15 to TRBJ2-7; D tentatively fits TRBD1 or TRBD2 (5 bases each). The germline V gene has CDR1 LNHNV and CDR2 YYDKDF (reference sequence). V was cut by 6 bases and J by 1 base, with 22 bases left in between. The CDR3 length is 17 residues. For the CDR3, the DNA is TGTGCCACCAGTCGAATCATTGGGACCGCCGGATCCTACGAGCAGTACTTC. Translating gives CATSRIIGTAGSYEQYF.

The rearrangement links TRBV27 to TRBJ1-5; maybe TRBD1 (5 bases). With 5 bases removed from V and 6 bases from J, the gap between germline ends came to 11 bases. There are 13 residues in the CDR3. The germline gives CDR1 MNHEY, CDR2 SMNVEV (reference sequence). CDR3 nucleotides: TGTGCCAGCAGTGCCGACAGAATTCAGCCCCAGCATTTT. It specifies CASSADRIQPQHF.

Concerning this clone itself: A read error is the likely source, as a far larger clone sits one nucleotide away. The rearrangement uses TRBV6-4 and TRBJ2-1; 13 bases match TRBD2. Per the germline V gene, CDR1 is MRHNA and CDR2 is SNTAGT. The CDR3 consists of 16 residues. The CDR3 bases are TGTGCCAGCAGTATAACCGGGACTAGCGGGGTCGATGAGCAGCTCTTC. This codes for CASSITGTSGVDEQLF.

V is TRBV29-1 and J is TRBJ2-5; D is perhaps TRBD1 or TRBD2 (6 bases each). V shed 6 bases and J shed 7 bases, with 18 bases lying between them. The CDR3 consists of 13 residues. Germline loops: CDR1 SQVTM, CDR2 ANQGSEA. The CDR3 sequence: CSVLLGGPMTQYF. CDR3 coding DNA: TGCAGCGTACTACTCGGGGGCCCAATGACCCAGTACTTC.

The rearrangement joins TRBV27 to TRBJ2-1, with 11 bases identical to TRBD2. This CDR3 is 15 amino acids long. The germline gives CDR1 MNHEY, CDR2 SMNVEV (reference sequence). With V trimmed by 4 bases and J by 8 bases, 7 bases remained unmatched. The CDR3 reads CASSSLAGVLDEQFF. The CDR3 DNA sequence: TGTGCCAGCAGTTCACTAGCGGGAGTACTGGATGAGCAGTTCTTC.

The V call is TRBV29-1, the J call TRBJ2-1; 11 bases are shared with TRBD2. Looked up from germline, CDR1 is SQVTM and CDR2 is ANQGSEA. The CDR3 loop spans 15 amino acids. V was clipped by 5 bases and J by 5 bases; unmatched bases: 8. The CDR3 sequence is CSVNLAGGFHNEQFF. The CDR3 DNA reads TGCAGCGTTAACTTAGCGGGAGGGTTCCACAATGAGCAGTTCTTC.

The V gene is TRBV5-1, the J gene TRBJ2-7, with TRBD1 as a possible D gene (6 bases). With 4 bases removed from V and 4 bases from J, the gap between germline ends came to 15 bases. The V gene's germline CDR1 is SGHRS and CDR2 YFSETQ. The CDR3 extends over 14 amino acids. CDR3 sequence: CASSQTTGQYEQYF. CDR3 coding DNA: TGCGCCAGCAGCCAGACTACTGGACAGTACGAGCAGTACTTC.

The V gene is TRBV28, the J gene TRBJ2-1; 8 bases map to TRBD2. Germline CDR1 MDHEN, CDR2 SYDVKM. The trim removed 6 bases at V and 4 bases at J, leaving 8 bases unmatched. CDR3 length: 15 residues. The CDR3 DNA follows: TGTGCCAGCAGCCCGGGGGGGCACCGATACAATGAGCAGTTCTTC. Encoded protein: CASSPGGHRYNEQFF.

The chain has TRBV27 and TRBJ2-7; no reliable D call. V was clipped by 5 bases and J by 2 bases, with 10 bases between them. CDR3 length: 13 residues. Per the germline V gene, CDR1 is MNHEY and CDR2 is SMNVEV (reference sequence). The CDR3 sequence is CASSLDPTYEQYF. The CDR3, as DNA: TGTGCCAGCAGTCTGGACCCAACCTACGAGCAGTACTTC.

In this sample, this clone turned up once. The CDR3 region is CASRPGAPDQPQHF. CDR3 DNA: TGTGCCAGCAGGCCGGGTGCGCCGGATCAGCCCCAGCATTTT. The rearrangement uses TRBV6-5 and TRBJ1-5; D not certain. The germline V gene has CDR1 MNHEY and CDR2 SVGAGI. Between the trimmed V and J ends, which lost 6 bases and 5 bases, there was a span of 14 bases. CDR3 size: 14 residues.

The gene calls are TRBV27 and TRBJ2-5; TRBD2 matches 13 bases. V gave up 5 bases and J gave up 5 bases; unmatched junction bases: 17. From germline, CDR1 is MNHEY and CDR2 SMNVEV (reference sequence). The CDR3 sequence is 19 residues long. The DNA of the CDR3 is TGTGCCAGCAGTCATAACCCCCTCGGACTAGCGGGAGTTGGTGAGACCCAGTACTTC. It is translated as CASSHNPLGLAGVGETQYF.

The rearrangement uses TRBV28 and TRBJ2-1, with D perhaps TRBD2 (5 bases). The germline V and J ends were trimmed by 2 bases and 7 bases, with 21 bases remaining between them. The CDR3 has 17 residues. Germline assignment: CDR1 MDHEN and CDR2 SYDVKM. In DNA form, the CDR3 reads TGTGCCAGCAGTTTACACCCGAGGGTTTCGTATAGGAATGAGCAGTTCTTC. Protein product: CASSLHPRVSYRNEQFF.

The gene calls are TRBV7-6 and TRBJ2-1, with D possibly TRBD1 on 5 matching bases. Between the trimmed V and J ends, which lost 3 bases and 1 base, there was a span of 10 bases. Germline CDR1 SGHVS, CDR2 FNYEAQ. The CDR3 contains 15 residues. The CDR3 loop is CASSLVGDSYNEQFF. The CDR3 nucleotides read TGTGCCAGCAGCTTGGTAGGGGATTCCTACAATGAGCAGTTCTTC.

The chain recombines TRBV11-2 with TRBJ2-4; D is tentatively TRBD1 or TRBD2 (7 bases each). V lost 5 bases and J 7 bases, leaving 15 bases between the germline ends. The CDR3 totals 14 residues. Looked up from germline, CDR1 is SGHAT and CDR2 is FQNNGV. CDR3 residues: CASSPGGGINIQYF. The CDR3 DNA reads TGTGCCAGCAGCCCAGGGGGAGGGATTAACATTCAGTACTTC.

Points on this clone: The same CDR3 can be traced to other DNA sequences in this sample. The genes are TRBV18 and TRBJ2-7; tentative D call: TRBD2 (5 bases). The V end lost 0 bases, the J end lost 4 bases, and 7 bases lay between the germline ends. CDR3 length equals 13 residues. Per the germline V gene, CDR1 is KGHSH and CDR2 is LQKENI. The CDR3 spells CASSPPGVYEQYF. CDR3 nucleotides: TGTGCCAGCTCACCACCCGGGGTTTACGAGCAGTACTTC.

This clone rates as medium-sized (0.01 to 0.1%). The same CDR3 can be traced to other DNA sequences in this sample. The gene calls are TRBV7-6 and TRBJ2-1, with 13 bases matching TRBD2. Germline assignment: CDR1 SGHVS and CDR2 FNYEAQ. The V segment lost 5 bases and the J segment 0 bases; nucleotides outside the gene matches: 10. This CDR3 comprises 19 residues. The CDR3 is CASSRGALAGGSSYNEQFF. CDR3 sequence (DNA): TGTGCCAGCAGCCGGGGGGCACTAGCGGGAGGGAGCTCCTACAATGAGCAGTTCTTC.

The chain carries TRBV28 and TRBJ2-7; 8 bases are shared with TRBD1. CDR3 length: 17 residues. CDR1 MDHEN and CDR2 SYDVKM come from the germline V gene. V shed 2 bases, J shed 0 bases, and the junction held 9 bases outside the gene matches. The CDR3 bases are TGTGCCAGCAGTTTAGCCCCTCGGACAGGGAGCTCCTACGAGCAGTACTTC. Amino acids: CASSLAPRTGSSYEQYF.